The 31 T cell receptor beta chains given below trace back to one sample, sequenced in a study of T cell repertoires in cytomegalovirus infection. MiXCR, run by TCRdb on the reads, gives a single entry per CDR3 protein. Of around 630,000 distinct CDR3 sequences in the sample, 20% to 25% were seen once. The sequencing sample was made of CD8+ T cells from PBMCs. These receptors all come from a human donor in good health (CMV status not recorded). Some clones in this sample may be carry-over from other donors' samples.

This clonotype was detected many times. The V gene is TRBV4-1, the J gene TRBJ2-3; no definite D call. V was clipped by 0 bases and J by 2 bases, with 9 bases between them. The CDR3 totals 15 residues. The germline gives CDR1 MGHRA, CDR2 YSYEKL. CDR3 amino acids: CASSQEYQATDTQYF. In DNA, the CDR3 is TGCGCCAGCAGCCAAGAATACCAGGCCACAGATACGCAGTATTTT.

This rearrangement joins TRBV15 to TRBJ2-7; D possibly corresponds to TRBD1 (6 bases). The CDR3 has 13 residues. Per germline, CDR1 LNHNV and CDR2 YYDKDF (reference sequence). With 0 bases removed from V and 6 bases from J, the gap between germline ends came to 9 bases. This CDR3 reads CATSRDGGLEQYV. In DNA form, the CDR3 reads TGTGCCACCAGCAGAGATGGGGGCCTCGAGCAGTACGTC.

This clonotype was detected ten times or more. The rearrangement joins TRBV7-9 to TRBJ1-5; D call uncertain. The CDR3 covers 13 residues. Trimming removed 2 bases from V and 4 bases from J, with 6 bases in between. The germline gives CDR1 SEHNR, CDR2 FQNEAQ (reference sequence). CDR3 in DNA: TGTGCCAGCAGCTTATATAAGAATCAGCCCCAGCATTTT. Translated, it gives CASSLYKNQPQHF.

Many counts were recorded for this clonotype. J is TRBJ2-2 and V is TRBV12-5; 8 bases are shared with TRBD1. V lost 7 bases, J lost 0 bases, and 13 bases stayed unmatched. The CDR3 extends over 18 amino acids. The V gene's germline CDR1 is LGHNT and CDR2 FRNRAP. As DNA, the CDR3 is TGTGCTAGTGATACGGCCTTCGGACAGGGATCGAACACCGGGGAGCTGTTTTTT. Translation gives CASDTAFGQGSNTGELFF.

Only one count was recorded for this clonotype. This rearrangement joins TRBV20-1 to TRBJ1-4; TRBD1 aligns across 9 bases. Unmatched junction bases numbered 5, after V lost 5 bases and J lost 7 bases. This CDR3 region has 13 residues. CDR1 is DFQATT, CDR2 SNEGSKA, per germline (reference sequence). The CDR3 here is CSAVDRGIEKLFF. The CDR3 DNA reads TGCAGTGCTGTGGACAGGGGTATTGAAAAACTGTTTTTT.

This clonotype occurred many times. This chain uses TRBV5-1 with TRBJ2-3; TRBD1 agrees at 10 bases. Germline V gene data show CDR1 as SGHRS and CDR2 as YFSETQ. V lost 0 bases, J lost 6 bases, and 4 bases stayed unmatched. The length of the CDR3 is 15 residues. CDR3: CASSLGTGGVDTQYF. In nucleotides, the CDR3 is TGCGCCAGCAGCTTGGGGACAGGGGGAGTGGATACGCAGTATTTT.

This sequence joins TRBV15 and TRBJ2-1; D possibly uses TRBD1 or TRBD2 (5 bases each). Trimming shortened V by 5 bases and J by 4 bases, and 15 bases separated the two germline ends. The CDR3 covers 15 residues. Looked up from germline, CDR1 is LNHNV and CDR2 is YYDKDF (reference sequence). The CDR3 nucleotides read TGTGCCACCAGCTCCCAGGGACGGCCTTACAATGAGCAGTTCTTC. It yields the protein CATSSQGRPYNEQFF.

In this sample, this clonotype turned up a few times. The gene calls are TRBV2 and TRBJ2-2; 10 nucleotides match TRBD1. Looked up from germline, CDR1 is SNHLY and CDR2 is FYNNEI. The CDR3 totals 15 residues. After removal of 6 bases from V and 5 bases from J, the junction contained 6 bases not matched to a gene. The CDR3 nucleotides are TGTGCCAGCAGATGGACAGGGGGTGGGACCGGGGAGCTGTTTTTT. Encoded protein: CASRWTGGGTGELFF.

There are many counts of this clonotype. This chain joins TRBV7-3 and TRBJ2-3, with 7 bases identical to TRBD2. This CDR3 spans 16 amino acids. Losses at the gene ends were 5 bases for V and 0 bases for J; bases not matched to a gene: 8. CDR1 is SGHTA and CDR2 is FQGTGA in the germline V gene. CDR3 sequence: CASSTPGGTSTDTQYF. CDR3 sequence (DNA): TGTGCCAGCAGCACCCCCGGGGGGACCAGCACAGATACGCAGTATTTT.

The chain couples TRBV6-2 or TRBV6-3 to TRBJ1-1, with no clear D. Trimming took 2 bases from V and 8 from J, leaving 21 bases between them. Germline V CDR1 and CDR2: MNHEY, SVGEGT. This CDR3 is built from 16 residues. This CDR3 reads CASSYVPQDLPEEAFF. Written as DNA, the CDR3 is TGTGCCAGCAGTTACGTACCCCAGGATTTACCCGAAGAAGCTTTCTTT.

Of note for this clonotype: This could be a read error, since a much larger clone is one nucleotide away. The genes are TRBV28 and TRBJ2-7; D perhaps matches TRBD1 (5 bases). Germline CDR1 and CDR2: MDHEN and SYDVKM. The CDR3 sequence is 16 residues long. CDR3 loop: CASGLSRQSVSYEQYV. CDR3 bases: TGTGCCAGCGGTTTATCCAGACAGTCGGTTTCCTACGAGCAGTACGTC.

The chain employs TRBV28 and TRBJ2-3; D is tentatively TRBD1 or TRBD2 (5 bases each). The germline gives CDR1 MDHEN, CDR2 SYDVKM. This CDR3 has 16 amino acids. V was cut by 0 bases and J by 4 bases, with 14 bases left in between. CDR3 sequence: CASSLWAGTVSDTQYF. CDR3 nucleotides: TGTGCCAGCAGTTTATGGGCAGGGACGGTTTCAGATACGCAGTATTTT. Looking up the rest from reference TRBV28 and TRBJ2-3 gives the full variable domain: DVKVTQSSRYLVKRTGEKVFLECVQDMDHENMFWYRQDPGLGLRLIYFSYDVKMKEKGDIPEGYSVSREKKERFSLILESASTNQTSMYLCASSLWAGTVSDTQYFGPGTRLTVL.

This clonotype was seen a few times. The CDR3 spells CASSHRDSSSYEQYF. The CDR3 DNA is TGTGCCAGCAGCCACCGGGACTCAAGCTCCTACGAGCAGTACTTC. The chain joins TRBV7-9 to TRBJ2-7, with TRBD2 as a possible D gene (6 bases). Germline V lookup: CDR1 SEHNR, CDR2 FQNEAQ (reference sequence). The CDR3 runs to 15 residues. Trimming cost V 5 bases and J 0 bases, with 14 bases left between them.

The sample holds a few counts of this clonotype. V usage is TRBV10-2 and J usage is TRBJ1-4, with TRBD1 matching 7 bases. CDR3 length: 13 residues. V shed 8 bases, J shed 8 bases, and the junction held 8 bases outside the gene matches. Per germline, CDR1 WSHSY and CDR2 SAAADI. CDR3 residues: CASVQGLREKLFF. In DNA, the CDR3 is TGCGCCAGCGTACAGGGGTTGCGGGAAAAACTGTTTTTT.

This clonotype was detected many times. The chain joins TRBV10-3 to TRBJ2-2, with D perhaps matching TRBD1 (5 bases). V dropped 7 bases and J dropped 5 bases, with 20 bases sitting between them. CDR1 is ENHRY and CDR2 is SYGVKD in the germline V gene. This CDR3 spans 16 amino acids. The CDR3 loop reads CAIKGDTALRTGELFF. The CDR3, as DNA: TGTGCCATCAAAGGGGATACGGCCCTCAGGACCGGGGAGCTGTTTTTT.

The V gene is TRBV7-9, the J gene TRBJ1-6; D uncertain. Germline V CDR1 and CDR2: SEHNR, FQNEAQ (reference sequence). V lost 8 bases and J lost 5, with 7 bases in between. This CDR3 contains 12 residues. CDR3 sequence (DNA): TGTGCCAGCGGCCTAGATAATTCACCCCTCCACTTT. It encodes CASGLDNSPLHF. The whole variable domain, filled in from reference TRBV7-9 and TRBJ1-6, reads DTGVSQNPRHKITKRGQNVTFRCDPISEHNRLYWYRQTLGQGPEFLTYFQNEAQLEKSRLLSDRFSAERPKGSFSTLEIQRTEQGDSAMYLCASGLDNSPLHFGNGTRLTVT.

Comments on this clonotype: One base away lies a much larger clone, so this may be a sequencing read error. V usage is TRBV10-3 and J usage is TRBJ1-2, with unresolved D. The CDR3 covers 14 residues. Looked up from germline, CDR1 is ENHRY and CDR2 is SYGVKD. The germline V and J ends were trimmed by 4 bases and 4 bases, with 13 bases remaining between them. CDR3 protein: CAISGDGWAYGYTF. The DNA of the CDR3 is TGTGCCATCAGTGGAGATGGATGGGCCTATGGCTACACCTTC.

This clonotype appeared a few times. This chain connects TRBV6-6 to TRBJ2-5; 9 bases map to TRBD1. Germline V gene lookup returns CDR1 MNHNY and CDR2 SVGAGI (reference sequence). The V and J ends lost 7 bases and 5 bases, in that order; junction bases with no gene match: 11. The CDR3 has 15 residues. The CDR3 region is CASNPEDRGWETQYF. CDR3 DNA: TGTGCCAGCAACCCGGAGGACAGGGGTTGGGAGACCCAGTACTTC.

This clonotype was found a few times. The J gene is TRBJ2-1, the V gene TRBV19; the D gene could be TRBD1 or TRBD2 (5 bases each). The V end was cut by 3 bases, the J end by 4 bases, with 13 bases between. Germline V CDR1 and CDR2: LNHDA, SQIVND (reference sequence). This CDR3 spans 15 amino acids. The CDR3 loop reads CASSMGTQLYNEQFF. The CDR3 DNA follows: TGTGCCAGTAGTATGGGGACCCAACTATACAATGAGCAGTTCTTC.

The chain recombines TRBV28 with TRBJ1-5; 7 nucleotides match TRBD1. Germline V gives CDR1 MDHEN, CDR2 SYDVKM. The CDR3 runs to 14 residues. V lost 6 bases to trimming and J lost 7 bases; unmatched junction nucleotides: 9. The CDR3 DNA sequence: TGTGCCAGCAGATCAGGGGGTGTGGGGCAGCCCCAGCATTTT. Translating it yields CASRSGGVGQPQHF. The full variable domain, its missing parts supplied by reference TRBV28 and TRBJ1-5, is DVKVTQSSRYLVKRTGEKVFLECVQDMDHENMFWYRQDPGLGLRLIYFSYDVKMKEKGDIPEGYSVSREKKERFSLILESASTNQTSMYLCASRSGGVGQPQHFGDGTRLSIL.

The gene calls are TRBV7-9 and TRBJ2-7; 7 bases are shared with TRBD2. The CDR3 sequence is 15 residues long. Germline V gene data show CDR1 as SEHNR and CDR2 as FQNEAQ (reference sequence). V was pared by 5 bases and J by 2 bases, with 9 bases of the junction left unmatched. CDR3 coding DNA: TGTGCCAGCAGCCCCCAGAGCGGGGAGACCTACGAGCAGTACTTC. Protein: CASSPQSGETYEQYF. The variable domain in full, with the rest retrieved from reference TRBV7-9 and TRBJ2-7, is DTGVSQNPRHKITKRGQNVTFRCDPISEHNRLYWYRQTLGQGPEFLTYFQNEAQLEKSRLLSDRFSAERPKGSFSTLEIQRTEQGDSAMYLCASSPQSGETYEQYFGPGTRLTVT.

The rearrangement links TRBV2 to TRBJ1-1, with 8 bases matching TRBD1. Trimming at V came to 7 bases and at J to 4 bases, leaving 8 bases not matched to a gene. The CDR3 consists of 14 residues. The germline V gene has CDR1 SNHLY and CDR2 FYNNEI. In DNA form, the CDR3 reads TGTGCCAGCAACAAAGAGCAGGGGGCCACTGAAGCTTTCTTT. Protein sequence: CASNKEQGATEAFF. Based on the CDR3 plus reference TRBV2 and TRBJ1-1, the full variable domain is EPEVTQTPSHQVTQMGQEVILRCVPISNHLYFYWYRQILGQKVEFLVSFYNNEISEKSEIFDDQFSVERPDGSNFTLKIRSTKLEDSAMYFCASNKEQGATEAFFGQGTRLTVV.

This rearrangement joins TRBV6-1 to TRBJ1-1; the D gene is possibly TRBD1 (5 bases). CDR3 length: 13 residues. The germline V gene has CDR1 MNHNS and CDR2 SASEGT. The V gene lost 6 bases and the J gene lost 5 bases, with 13 bases spanning the gap. CDR3 loop: CASRSKGKTEAFF. The CDR3 region has the DNA TGTGCCAGCAGATCAAAGGGGAAGACTGAAGCTTTCTTT.

J is TRBJ1-6 and V is TRBV6-7; a weak D match, TRBD1 (6 bases). TRBV6-7 belongs to the ORF category, with a function that is uncertain. CDR3 size: 14 residues. V was cut by 5 bases and J by 8 bases, with 13 bases left in between. The CDR3 DNA reads TGTGCCAGCAGTCACAGGGTTTTGGATTCACCCCTCCACTTT. Translation: CASSHRVLDSPLHF.

This clonotype was observed a few times. The chain has TRBV2 and TRBJ1-1; D is ambiguous. CDR3 size: 13 residues. Germline V gene sequence: CDR1 SNHLY, CDR2 FYNNEI. Trimming removed 9 bases from V and 10 bases from J, with 21 bases in between. The CDR3 spells CAREDSVERGAFF. The CDR3 nucleotides are TGTGCCAGGGAAGACTCGGTAGAACGGGGAGCTTTCTTT.

This rearrangement joins TRBV7-6 to TRBJ1-6; possible D gene TRBD1, 5 bases. Trimming stripped 3 bases from V and 13 bases from J, with 7 bases between. CDR1 SGHVS and CDR2 FNYEAQ come from the germline V gene. The CDR3 runs to 11 residues. CDR3 nucleotide sequence: TGTGCCAGCAGCTTGGGACTGCCCCTCCACTTT. Encoded protein: CASSLGLPLHF.

The chain links TRBV6-5 to TRBJ2-5; 7 bases align to TRBD1. CDR1 is MNHEY, CDR2 SVGAGI, per germline. Unmatched junction bases numbered 7, after V lost 6 bases and J lost 0 bases. The CDR3 has 15 residues. CDR3 DNA: TGTGCCAGCAGCCAAAGGACAGGAAACCAAGAGACCCAGTACTTC. Its protein product is CASSQRTGNQETQYF.

The chain uses TRBV7-8 and TRBJ1-1, with D possibly matching TRBD1 (6 bases). The germline CDR1 and CDR2 sequences are SGHVS and FQNEAQ. The ends were cut back, 7 bases at V and 0 bases at J, with 18 bases in the middle. The CDR3 is made up of 16 amino acids. Here the CDR3 reads CASTSDRRYMNTEAFF. The CDR3, as DNA: TGTGCCAGCACCTCCGACAGGAGATACATGAACACTGAAGCTTTCTTT.

This clonotype turned up a few times. V gene TRBV28 combines with J gene TRBJ1-2, with D perhaps TRBD1 (5 bases). CDR1 MDHEN and CDR2 SYDVKM come from the germline V gene. The length of the CDR3 is 16 residues. With 3 bases removed from V and 2 bases from J, the gap between germline ends came to 16 bases. This CDR3 reads CASSFSRARTNYGYTF. The CDR3 DNA reads TGTGCCAGCAGTTTTTCCAGGGCAAGAACGAACTATGGCTACACCTTC.

The chain carries TRBV4-1 and TRBJ1-1; D may be TRBD1 (5 bases). V was cut by 3 bases and J by 4 bases, with 12 bases left in between. The germline CDR1 and CDR2 sequences are MGHRA and YSYEKL. The CDR3 sequence is 14 residues long. The CDR3 reads CASSHIGASTEAFF. The CDR3 bases are TGCGCCAGCAGCCATATTGGGGCTTCCACTGAAGCTTTCTTT.

This clonotype has just a few counts. The V call is TRBV6-6, the J call TRBJ2-1; D unclear. Germline values: CDR1 MNHNY, CDR2 SVGAGI (reference sequence). The CDR3 extends over 12 amino acids. V was pared by 7 bases and J by 8 bases, with 12 bases between. CDR3 bases: TGTGCCAGCATCACCGGCCTCGATGAGCAGTTCTTC. Translated: CASITGLDEQFF.